A selection of T cell receptor beta chains follows, all from one sample in a study of radiotherapy plus CTLA-4 blockade in lung cancer. Repertoires were generated with immunoSEQ multiplex PCR, while TCRdb's copy carries only in-frame clones and drops some. This table has about 31,000 clones, about 70% appearing once. The sample consisted of peripheral blood, taken from a patient treated with radiotherapy plus ipilimumab. These receptors were obtained from a human donor with non-small cell lung cancer whose response to radiotherapy plus ipilimumab could not be evaluated. The conserved cysteine and the conserved F or W are not part of the CDR3 here. The size entry is marked missing in some rows and otherwise reads once, few, many or a size class.

>TRBJ2-5|NA|TRBV11-2|12
ASSRYDRKETQY
>TRBJ2-2|NA|TRBV19|13
ASIGTSQYTGELF
>TRBJ1-6|few|TRBV5-1|12
ASSLATGDSPLH
>TRBJ1-1|NA|TRBV6-5|10
ACRGLYTEAF
>TRBJ2-7|NA|TRBV5-6|12
ASSLGRAGFEQY
>TRBJ2-3|NA|TRBV10-3|14
AISGGRGTSTDTQY
>TRBJ2-2|few|TRBV4-1|13
ASSQVLRTTGELF
>TRBJ2-3|few|TRBV4-3|14
ASSRQREVSTDTQY
>TRBJ1-5|medium-sized|TRBV7-2|13
ASSLEQGLNQPQH
>TRBJ2-6|NA|TRBV11-2|17
ASSRLPPGQSSGANVLT
>TRBJ2-7|few|TRBV5-1|11
ASSLDREGEQY
>TRBJ1-1|NA|TRBV28|13
ASSGPAGSVFKAF
>TRBJ1-3|NA|TRBV30|14
AWDPRGHLTGNTIY
>TRBJ1-1|NA|TRBV19|11
ASSTIRDTEAF
>TRBJ2-7|once|TRBV11-2|13
ASSSRQGASYEQY
>TRBJ2-3|NA|TRBV7-2|14
ASSLFATGIADTQY
>TRBJ1-5|NA|TRBV19|11
ASSPGTGGTQH
>TRBJ1-5|few|TRBV7-2|14
ASSVNKMYQNQPQH
>TRBJ2-7|NA|TRBV10-1|12
ASSDSGLAGEQY
>TRBJ2-7|NA|TRBV4-2|12
ASSQELRSYEQY
>TRBJ2-2|few|TRBV27|13
ASRGRLDGTGELF
>TRBJ2-7|once|TRBV10-3|11
ATLNRGVYEQY
>TRBJ2-7|NA|TRBV4-3|14
ASSQEGGAAAYEQY
>TRBJ2-7|NA|TRBV25-1|16
ASSESQGADSISYEQY
>TRBJ1-5|NA|TRBV18|13
ASSPSTGSNQPQH
>TRBJ2-5|NA|TRBV13|11
ASSGRGGETQY
>TRBJ2-7|NA|TRBV6-1|12
ASSPRGEIYEQY
>TRBJ2-1|NA|TRBV4-2|13
ASSQRLATYNEQF
>TRBJ1-1|NA|TRBV25-1|12
ASSIGTDYTEAF
>TRBJ1-2|NA|TRBV27|13
ASSTRDRSNYGYI
>TRBJ1-6|NA|TRBV28|12
ASSAGQPNSPLH
>TRBJ2-5|few|TRBV6-1|9
ASSHGETQY
>TRBJ2-7|NA|TRBV6-5|10
ASRFDSYEQY
>TRBJ1-2|NA|TRBV7-6|12
ASSLGTQGYGYT
>TRBJ2-7|NA|TRBV2|11
ASGGSPPYEQY
>TRBJ1-1|NA|TRBV7-2|11
ASSLTGFTEAF
>TRBJ2-1|few|TRBV5-6|15
ASSPYPSASSYNEQF
>TRBJ2-5|NA|TRBV5-1|11
ASSLQGFETQY